This T cell receptor (beta chain) originates from a study of T cells in Graves' hyperthyroidism and ophthalmopathy (dated by TCRdb to between 2017 and 2020). Notes on the research overall: Peripheral blood samples were taken at the time of initial diagnosis, prior to any treatment. To identify TCR V-J signatures that set the groups apart, the researchers used a discovery cohort of about a hundred patients, made up of 40 to 45 with Graves' ophthalmopathy and 55 to 65 with stable Graves' hyperthyroidism. Prospective prediction of ophthalmopathy was tested in an independent validation cohort consisting of 18 to 20 hyperthyroidism patients and 17 patients who later progressed to ophthalmopathy. The roughly 91 discovery patients were randomly split 7:3 into training and test sets. In roughly six Graves' hyperthyroidism patients, the study also compared T-cell repertoires from thyroid tissue with T-cell repertoires from blood. After sampling, hyperthyroidism patients received methimazole starting at 30 mg daily, and ophthalmopathy patients received high-dose intravenous methylprednisolone. According to the paper, TCR Vbeta CDR3 sequencing was carried out on more than 120 peripheral blood samples, which came from about 45 ophthalmopathy, under 85 hyperthyroidism and some 17 progressor patients. The investigation overall reported the following: Sample size was not statistically predetermined, and blinding of investigators to group allocation was not performed. Ophthalmopathy was separated from stable hyperthyroidism by a 13 V-J signature model, with over 85% sensitivity and 81% to 83% specificity obtained in cross-validation and 80%/75% obtained in testing. Most expanded thyroid clonotypes (frequency above 0.001) were also detected in blood, a finding suggesting that blood repertoires may reflect thyroid immune responses. In validation, progression to ophthalmopathy was predicted by the model with roughly 69% sensitivity and 72% to 80% specificity, a median of about 6 months before onset.

Notes on this clonotype: Its antigen is not yet known. Per-base qualities were not stored, and no clone one base away is much larger.

Graves' hyperthyroidism was defined as stable when no progression to ophthalmopathy occurred over 18 months of follow-up. Hyperthyroidism patients were newly diagnosed, with disease duration under 2 months, and aged 18 to 65 years. The study excluded patients with uncontrolled infections, other autoimmune diseases, pregnancy or lactation. Diagnoses were based on clinical symptoms, serum thyroxine and TRAb, thyroid ultrasound and orbital computed tomography. PBMCs were separated from 7.5 to 10 ml of fresh peripheral blood using Ficoll-Paque density gradient centrifugation. Total RNA was extracted using Trizol reagent, and RNA quality was assessed on an Agilent 2100 Bioanalyzer. Looking up the germline V gene (reference sequence) yields CDR1 MNHNY and CDR2 SVGAGI. The CDR3 holds 15 amino acids from the cysteine to the phenylalanine. Just the 45-base CDR3 DNA is kept, in frame starting at base 1. Between the V and J ends, shortened by 0 bases and 0 bases respectively, the junction contains 8 bases.

Amplification of TCR beta CDR3 regions was carried out from RNA transcripts. For the first round of RT-PCR on the TCR CDR3, the HTBI primer set was used together with the Qiagen OneStep RT-PCR kit. A second multiplex PCR round built the libraries, followed by size selection and purification. Paired-end sequencing of the libraries was performed with 100 bp reads on an Illumina HiSeq2000. Per the original workflow: SOAPnuke was used to process the raw data, removing reads that contained adapters or uncalled bases, had a mean Phred below 15, or lacked an exact match to the constant primer or identifier. High-quality paired reads were merged using COPE v1.2.5, and each unique nucleotide sequence was defined as a clonotype. MiTCR v1.1 was used to align clonotypes to the IMGT TRBV, TRBD and TRBJ reference segments. Only V-J combinations with frequency above 0.0001, covering roughly 99% of repertoires, were analysed. A TCS score was defined as the ratio between F50 (clonal expansion) and ExV (chaos), using BLOSUM62-based TCRdist between CDR3 peptides within each V-J. Welch's t-statistics and random forest reduced just over 500 V-J features to 13, which were used in a naive Bayes classifier (R e1071). Using fastp at Q25 and MiXCR, TCRdb reprocessed the public reads and kept productive beta chains. Every CDR3 protein is listed once, alongside the most common genes and DNA of its rows. The V and J calls come from TCRdb's annotation, not from the publication. The table for this sample lists a few hundred thousand distinct CDR3 sequences; 15% to 17% of them were counted only once. Of the sample, around 7.3% is held by the ten largest clones.

Sequencing was done on a sample of blood. The source of this sequence is a woman aged 18-30 years with Graves' hyperthyroidism. In this chain, TRBV6-6 is recombined with TRBJ1-1, with TRBD1 as a weak D call on 5 bases. The CDR3 region: CASSYSKGVNTEAFF. The sequenced DNA is TGTGCCAGCAGTTACTCTAAAGGGGTGAACACTGAAGCTTTCTTT.